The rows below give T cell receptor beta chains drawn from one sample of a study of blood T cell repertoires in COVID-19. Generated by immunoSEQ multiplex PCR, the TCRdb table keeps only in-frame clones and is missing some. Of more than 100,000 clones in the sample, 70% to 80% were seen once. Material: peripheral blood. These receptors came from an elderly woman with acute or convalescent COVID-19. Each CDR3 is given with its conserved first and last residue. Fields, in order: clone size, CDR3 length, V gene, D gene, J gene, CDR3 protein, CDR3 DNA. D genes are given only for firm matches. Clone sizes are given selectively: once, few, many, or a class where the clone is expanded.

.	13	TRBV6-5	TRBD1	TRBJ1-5	CATQLTGHQPQHF	TGTGCCACCCAGTTGACAGGGCACCAGCCCCAGCATTTT
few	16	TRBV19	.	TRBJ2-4	CASSPTGEEAKNIQYF	TGTGCCAGTAGTCCTACAGGGGAGGAAGCCAAAAACATTCAGTACTTC
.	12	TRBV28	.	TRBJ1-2	CASSLAPYGYTF	TGTGCCAGCAGTCTGGCACCCTATGGCTACACCTTC
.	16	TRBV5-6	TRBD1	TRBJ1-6	CASSRGQGSYNSPLHF	TGTGCCAGCAGCCGGGGACAGGGCTCCTATAATTCACCCCTCCACTTT
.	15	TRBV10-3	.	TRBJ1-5	CAISEGGASGQPQHF	TGTGCCATCAGTGAGGGGGGGGCCTCAGGTCAGCCCCAGCATTTT
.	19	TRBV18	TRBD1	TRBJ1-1	CASSPLVLGQGPLNTEAFF	TGTGCCAGCTCACCACTGGTTTTGGGACAGGGTCCTTTGAACACTGAAGCTTTCTTT
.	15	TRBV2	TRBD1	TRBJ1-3	CASKRQGAAGNTIYF	TGTGCCAGCAAACGACAGGGGGCCGCTGGAAACACCATATATTTT
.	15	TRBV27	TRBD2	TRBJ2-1	CASMLAGGPANEQFF	TGTGCCAGCATGTTAGCGGGGGGGCCCGCCAATGAGCAGTTCTTC
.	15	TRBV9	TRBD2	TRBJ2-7	CASSPSGGLDYEQYF	TGTGCCAGCAGCCCAAGTGGGGGACTAGACTACGAGCAGTACTTC
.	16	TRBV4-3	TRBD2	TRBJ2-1	CASSQDHRSGGNEQFF	TGCGCCAGCAGCCAAGATCATAGGTCGGGGGGCAATGAGCAGTTCTTC